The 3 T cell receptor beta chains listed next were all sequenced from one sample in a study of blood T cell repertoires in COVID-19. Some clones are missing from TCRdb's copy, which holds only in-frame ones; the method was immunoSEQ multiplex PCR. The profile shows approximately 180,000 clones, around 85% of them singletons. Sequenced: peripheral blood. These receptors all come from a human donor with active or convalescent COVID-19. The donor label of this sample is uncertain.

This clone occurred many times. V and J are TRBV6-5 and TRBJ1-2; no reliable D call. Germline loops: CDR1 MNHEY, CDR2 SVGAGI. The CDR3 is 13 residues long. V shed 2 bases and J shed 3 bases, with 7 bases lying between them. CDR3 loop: CASSYGEYYGYTF. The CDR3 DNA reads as TGTGCCAGCAGTTACGGGGAGTACTATGGCTACACCTTC.

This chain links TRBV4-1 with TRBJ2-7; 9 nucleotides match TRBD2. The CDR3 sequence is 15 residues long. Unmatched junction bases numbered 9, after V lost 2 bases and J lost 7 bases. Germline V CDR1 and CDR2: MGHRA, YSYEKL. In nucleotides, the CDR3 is TGCGCCAGCAGCCAAATAGCGGGAGTTTCTAGAGAGCAGTACTTC. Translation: CASSQIAGVSREQYF.

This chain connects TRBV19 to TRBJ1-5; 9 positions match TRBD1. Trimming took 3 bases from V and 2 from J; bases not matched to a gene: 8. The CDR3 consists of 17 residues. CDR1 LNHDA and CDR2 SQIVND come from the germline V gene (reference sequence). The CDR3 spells CASSIGGTGLGNQPQHF. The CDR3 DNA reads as TGTGCCAGTAGTATCGGTGGGACAGGGTTGGGCAATCAGCCCCAGCATTTT.